This T cell receptor beta chain was profiled in a study of blood T cell repertoires in COVID-19. Study at large: Both acute and convalescent COVID-19 samples were obtained from the United States, Italy and Spain. T cells, B-cell-depleted T cells, or PBMCs provided the cDNA or gDNA that served as material.

Authors' processing steps: Amplified reference gene primers provided the basis for estimating nucleated cell counts. The repertoire was sequenced with immunoSEQ multiplex PCR; TCRdb's copy has only in-frame clones and lacks some. V, J and clone size are those of that table, while D and trimming were read from the DNA. In the table there are approximately 480,000 clones, 89% of which are singletons. This clone was observed once. Sequencing was carried out using peripheral blood. The TCR was taken from a man aged 18 to 29 with COVID-19, enrolled during active disease.

The CDR3 DNA reads TGTGCCAGCAGCTTTCAGGGGGTAGGTGGCTACACCTTC. It yields the protein CASSFQGVGGYTF. V is TRBV13 and J is TRBJ1-2; 7 bases align to TRBD1. Germline V CDR1 and CDR2: PRHDT, FYEKMQ (reference sequence). This CDR3 is built from 13 residues. Trimming took 3 bases from V and 7 from J; bases not matched to a gene: 5.